This TCR beta chain was captured by sequencing in a study of tissue T cells after allogeneic stem cell transplantation. J lost 6 bases, V lost 2 bases, and 5 bases had no gene match. This CDR3 is 14 amino acids long. Germline CDR1 and CDR2: NNHNN and SYGAGS (reference sequence). For this clone: As yet, its antigen is unknown. Gene labels here are mouse ones. The read terminates 1 residue before the CDR3 end, so the remaining end is supplied by the germline J gene.

The data were produced by immunoSEQ multiplex PCR, yet TCRdb's version contains in-frame clones alone and is incomplete. Of around 17,000 clones listed, roughly two thirds are singletons. Overall study findings and caveats: Only a limited share of tissue TCRs appeared in blood or spleen. Anatomically similar tissues had similar TCR repertoires within each patient. The patient cohort was small and clinically heterogeneous, with limited sampling depth. Motif-based clustering found tissue-specific repertoire signatures shared across patients, though few clones were shared.

The sequencing sample was made of spleen. The clonotype originates from a female BALB/c mouse in good health. The MHC haplotype of this mouse line is H2-d. The chain uses TRBV13-2 and TRBJ2-5; 8 bases map to TRBD1. The CDR3 here is CASGDRGRGDTQYF. The CDR3 bases that were read are TGTGCCAGCGGTGACAGGGGGCGTGGGGACACCCAGTAC.